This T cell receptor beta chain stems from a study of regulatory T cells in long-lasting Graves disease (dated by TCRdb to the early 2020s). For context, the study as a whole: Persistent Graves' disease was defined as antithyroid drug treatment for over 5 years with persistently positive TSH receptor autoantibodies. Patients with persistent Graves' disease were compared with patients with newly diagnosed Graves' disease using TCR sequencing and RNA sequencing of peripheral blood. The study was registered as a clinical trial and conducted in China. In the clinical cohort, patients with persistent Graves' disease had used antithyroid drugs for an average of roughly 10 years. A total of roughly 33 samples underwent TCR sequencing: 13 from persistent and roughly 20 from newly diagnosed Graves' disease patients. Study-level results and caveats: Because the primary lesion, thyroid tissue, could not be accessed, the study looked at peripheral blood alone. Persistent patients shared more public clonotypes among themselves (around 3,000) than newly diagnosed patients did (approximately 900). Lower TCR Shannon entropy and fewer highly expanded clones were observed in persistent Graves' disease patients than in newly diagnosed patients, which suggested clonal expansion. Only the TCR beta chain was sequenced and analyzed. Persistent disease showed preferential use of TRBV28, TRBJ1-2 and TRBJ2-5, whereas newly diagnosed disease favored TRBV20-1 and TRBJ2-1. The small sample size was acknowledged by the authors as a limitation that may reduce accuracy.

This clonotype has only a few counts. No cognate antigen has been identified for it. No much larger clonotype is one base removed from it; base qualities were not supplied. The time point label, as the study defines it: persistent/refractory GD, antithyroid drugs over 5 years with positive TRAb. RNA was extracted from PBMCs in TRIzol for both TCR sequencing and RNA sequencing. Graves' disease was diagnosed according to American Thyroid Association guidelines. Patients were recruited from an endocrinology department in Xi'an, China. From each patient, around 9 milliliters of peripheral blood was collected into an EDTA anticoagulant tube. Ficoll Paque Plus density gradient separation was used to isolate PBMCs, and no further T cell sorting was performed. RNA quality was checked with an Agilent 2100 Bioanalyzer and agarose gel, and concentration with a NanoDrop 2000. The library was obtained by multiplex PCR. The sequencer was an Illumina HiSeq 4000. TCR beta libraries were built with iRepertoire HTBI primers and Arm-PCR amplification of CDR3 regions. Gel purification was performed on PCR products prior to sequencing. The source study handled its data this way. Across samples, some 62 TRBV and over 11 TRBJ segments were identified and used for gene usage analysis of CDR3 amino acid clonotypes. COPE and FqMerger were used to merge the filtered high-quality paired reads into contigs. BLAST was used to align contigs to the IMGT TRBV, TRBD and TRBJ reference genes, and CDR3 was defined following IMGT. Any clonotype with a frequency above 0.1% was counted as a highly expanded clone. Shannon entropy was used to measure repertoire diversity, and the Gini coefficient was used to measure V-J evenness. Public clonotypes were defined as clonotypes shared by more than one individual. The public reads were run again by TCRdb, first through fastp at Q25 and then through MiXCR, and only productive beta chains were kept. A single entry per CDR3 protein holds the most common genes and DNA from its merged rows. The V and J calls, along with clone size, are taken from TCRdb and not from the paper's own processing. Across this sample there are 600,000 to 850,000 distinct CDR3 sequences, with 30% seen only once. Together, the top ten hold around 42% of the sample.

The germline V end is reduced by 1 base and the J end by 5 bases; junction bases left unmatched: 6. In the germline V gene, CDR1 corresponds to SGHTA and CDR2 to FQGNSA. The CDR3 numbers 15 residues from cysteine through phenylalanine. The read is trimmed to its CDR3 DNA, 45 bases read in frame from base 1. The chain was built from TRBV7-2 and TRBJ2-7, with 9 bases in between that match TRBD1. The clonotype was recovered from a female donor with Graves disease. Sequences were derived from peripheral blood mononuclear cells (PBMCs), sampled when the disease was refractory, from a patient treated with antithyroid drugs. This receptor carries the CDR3 CASSLGRDRVHEQYF. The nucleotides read TGTGCCAGCAGCTTAGGCCGGGACAGGGTCCACGAGCAGTACTTC.